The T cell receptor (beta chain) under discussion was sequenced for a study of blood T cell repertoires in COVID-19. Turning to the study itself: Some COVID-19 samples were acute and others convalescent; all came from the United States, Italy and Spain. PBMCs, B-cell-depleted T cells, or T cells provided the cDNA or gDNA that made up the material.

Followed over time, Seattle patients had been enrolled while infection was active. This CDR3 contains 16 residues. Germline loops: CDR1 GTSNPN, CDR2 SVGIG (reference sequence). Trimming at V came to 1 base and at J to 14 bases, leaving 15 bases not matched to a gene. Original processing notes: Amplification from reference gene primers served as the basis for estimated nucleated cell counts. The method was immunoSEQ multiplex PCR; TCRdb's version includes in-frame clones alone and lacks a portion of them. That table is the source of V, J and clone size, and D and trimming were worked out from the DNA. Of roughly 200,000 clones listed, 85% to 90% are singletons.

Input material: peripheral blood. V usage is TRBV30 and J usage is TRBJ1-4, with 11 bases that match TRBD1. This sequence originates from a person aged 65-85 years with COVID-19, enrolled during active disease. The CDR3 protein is CAWSETPGTGGEVLFF. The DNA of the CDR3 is TGTGCCTGGAGTGAAACACCCGGGACAGGGGGGGAGGTGCTGTTTTTT.